One sample yielded the 27 T cell receptor beta chains listed below, sequenced in a study of T cell repertoires in cytomegalovirus infection. TCRdb used MiXCR to reprocess the reads, holding one entry per CDR3 protein. The sample holds about 360,000 distinct CDR3 sequences, 15% to 20% seen once. The sequencing sample was made of PBMCs. These receptors originate from a human donor in good health (CMV status not recorded). Some clones in this sample may be carry-over from other donors' samples.

This clonotype was detected ten times or more. The V call is TRBV7-2, the J call TRBJ2-5, with 11 positions matching TRBD2. The V segment lost 0 bases and the J segment 2 bases; nucleotides outside the gene matches: 2. CDR1 is SGHTA, CDR2 FQGNSA, per germline. The CDR3 has 16 residues. CDR3 nucleotide sequence: TGTGCCAGCAGCTTAGCCGGGACTAGCGGACAAGAGACCCAGTACTTC. It specifies CASSLAGTSGQETQYF.

Only a few counts were recorded for this clonotype. The chain has TRBV18 and TRBJ1-4; TRBD1 might be the D (5 bases). CDR3 length: 16 amino acids. Germline lookup yields CDR1 KGHSH and CDR2 LQKENI. With 3 bases removed from V and 0 bases from J, the gap between germline ends came to 11 bases. The CDR3 DNA reads TGTGCCAGCTCACCTGGGGGAATCGCAACTAATGAAAAACTGTTTTTT. This encodes CASSPGGIATNEKLFF.

This clonotype showed up many times. The chain carries TRBV7-2 and TRBJ2-3, with 14 bases that match TRBD2. The CDR3 spans 14 residues. Looked up from germline, CDR1 is SGHTA and CDR2 is FQGNSA. Trimming removed 5 bases from V and 7 bases from J; junction bases left unmatched: 2. The CDR3 DNA follows: TGTGCCAGCAGCCGGACTAGCGGGGGGAATACGCAGTATTTT. Encoded protein: CASSRTSGGNTQYF.

Ten or more counts support this clonotype. The chain is built from TRBV7-2 and TRBJ2-5; D unclear. From germline, CDR1 is SGHTA and CDR2 FQGNSA. Trimming removed 2 bases from V and 4 bases from J, with 11 bases in between. CDR3 length equals 14 residues. Here the CDR3 DNA reads TGTGCCAGCAGCTTACTTCGAGGAGCAGAGACCCAGTACTTC. This sequence encodes CASSLLRGAETQYF. Together with reference TRBV7-2 and TRBJ2-5, the CDR3 gives the full variable domain: GAGVSQSPSNKVTEKGKDVELRCDPISGHTALYWYRQSLGQGLEFLIYFQGNSAPDKSGLPSDRFSAERTGGSVSTLTIQRTQQEDSAVYLCASSLLRGAETQYFGPGTRLLVL.

The chain combines TRBV28 with TRBJ1-2; possible D gene TRBD1, 6 bases. The CDR3 is made up of 15 amino acids. Trimming stripped 2 bases from V and 6 bases from J, with 16 bases between. Germline CDR1 is MDHEN and CDR2 is SYDVKM. CDR3 region: CASSLSTGTRHGYTF. The CDR3 nucleotides are TGTGCCAGCAGTTTAAGCACAGGGACGAGGCATGGCTACACCTTC.

There are many counts of this clonotype. The chain links TRBV4-1 to TRBJ2-1; a weak D match, TRBD2 (6 bases). Trimming left V 4 bases short and J 3 bases short, with 16 bases between. Germline loops: CDR1 MGHRA, CDR2 YSYEKL. The CDR3 extends over 16 amino acids. The CDR3, as DNA: TGCGCCAGCAGCCCGGGTGGGTCTAGCGTCTACAATGAGCAGTTCTTC. This gives the protein CASSPGGSSVYNEQFF.

The V call is TRBV19, the J call TRBJ1-4; D is uncertain. The germline gives CDR1 LNHDA, CDR2 SQIVND (reference sequence). CDR3 size: 14 residues. V was shortened by 1 base and J by 8 bases, with 11 bases between the two germline ends. The CDR3 DNA sequence: TGTGCCAGTAGTATAGGAGGTGGCGGGGAAAAACTGTTTTTT. This encodes CASSIGGGGEKLFF.

This clonotype was recorded a few times. This chain uses TRBV14 with TRBJ1-3; no clear D. Per germline, CDR1 SGHDN and CDR2 FVKESK. The CDR3 covers 14 residues. V lost 6 bases to trimming and J lost 4 bases, with 13 bases between them. CDR3 loop: CASSRTVRGNTIYF. As DNA, the CDR3 is TGTGCCAGCAGTCGGACCGTGAGGGGAAACACCATATATTTT. Full variable domain (missing parts from reference TRBV14 and TRBJ1-3): EAGVTQFPSHSVIEKGQTVTLRCDPISGHDNLYWYRRVMGKEIKFLLHFVKESKQDESGMPNNRFLAERTGGTYSTLKVQPAELEDSGVYFCASSRTVRGNTIYFGEGSWLTVV.

The chain recombines TRBV7-2 with TRBJ2-3; 10 bases align to TRBD2. CDR1 is SGHTA and CDR2 is FQGNSA in the germline V gene. Unmatched junction bases numbered 9, after V lost 5 bases and J lost 1 base. The CDR3 extends over 17 amino acids. The CDR3 region has the DNA TGTGCCAGCAGCCCGATCTTCACTAGCGGGGGCACAGATACGCAGTATTTT. Encoded protein: CASSPIFTSGGTDTQYF.

This clonotype was seen a few times. The rearrangement links TRBV6-6 to TRBJ2-1; D is perhaps TRBD1 or TRBD2 (6 bases each). V dropped 7 bases and J dropped 6 bases, with 28 bases sitting between them. The germline gives CDR1 MNHNY, CDR2 SVGAGI (reference sequence). The CDR3 has 18 amino acids. CDR3 region: CASNEPRGHTLGGNEQFF. CDR3 in DNA: TGTGCCAGCAACGAACCCCGGGGGCACACCTTAGGTGGCAATGAGCAGTTCTTC.

This clonotype was counted a few times. In DNA form, the CDR3 reads TGCAGCGGCCTGGGCGTGGTACGGCCATCCTACAATGAGCAGTTCTTC. Amino acid sequence: CSGLGVVRPSYNEQFF. The rearrangement links TRBV29-1 to TRBJ2-1; D uncertain. Germline CDR1 is SQVTM and CDR2 is ANQGSEA. V gave up 7 bases and J gave up 1 base, with 20 bases separating them. The length of the CDR3 is 16 residues.

J is TRBJ2-7 and V is TRBV3-1; D possibly uses TRBD1 or TRBD2 (6 bases each). Germline values: CDR1 LGHDT, CDR2 YNNKEL (reference sequence). There are 14 residues in the CDR3. V was pared by 4 bases and J by 0 bases, with 10 bases between. The CDR3 reads CASSREGGSYEQYF. CDR3 sequence (DNA): TGTGCCAGCAGCCGCGAGGGGGGCTCCTACGAGCAGTACTTC.

This clonotype was recorded only once. The chain links TRBV28 to TRBJ2-7; D unresolved. The CDR3 runs 12 residues. CDR1 MDHEN and CDR2 SYDVKM come from the germline V gene. Trimming removed 4 bases from V and 6 bases from J, with 10 bases in between. DNA for the CDR3: TGTGCCAGCAGTTCGCTGGCCAGCGAGCAGTACTTC. Translating it yields CASSSLASEQYF. Combining the CDR3 with reference TRBV28 and TRBJ2-7 gives the whole variable domain DVKVTQSSRYLVKRTGEKVFLECVQDMDHENMFWYRQDPGLGLRLIYFSYDVKMKEKGDIPEGYSVSREKKERFSLILESASTNQTSMYLCASSSLASEQYFGPGTRLTVT.

This chain joins TRBV19 and TRBJ2-2; D gene unclear. This CDR3 is 13 amino acids long. Per the germline V gene, CDR1 is LNHDA and CDR2 is SQIVND (reference sequence). V was cut by 6 bases and J by 6 bases, with 11 bases left in between. The CDR3 loop is CASRAAMSGELFF. The CDR3 DNA follows: TGTGCCAGTAGGGCCGCGATGTCCGGGGAGCTGTTTTTT.

The rearrangement joins TRBV15 to TRBJ2-7; 8 bases fit TRBD1. The CDR3 is 17 amino acids. Germline V gene data show CDR1 as LNHNV and CDR2 as YYDKDF (reference sequence). V shed 0 bases and J 4 bases; nucleotides not matched to a gene: 11. Here the CDR3 reads CATSRDLGQAIKYEQYF. The CDR3 DNA reads as TGTGCCACCAGCAGAGATCTGGGACAGGCGATCAAATACGAGCAGTACTTC. Drawing the rest from reference TRBV15 and TRBJ2-7, the complete variable domain is DAMVIQNPRYQVTQFGKPVTLSCSQTLNHNVMYWYQQKSSQAPKLLFHYYDKDFNNEADTPDNFQSRRPNTSFCFLDIRSPGLGDTAMYLCATSRDLGQAIKYEQYFGPGTRLTVT.

Concerning this clonotype: At one end, the junction sequence differs from germline, possibly due to a read error. The chain recombines TRBV7-2 with TRBJ2-2; the match to TRBD1 covers 10 bases. The CDR3 is 15 amino acids. From germline, CDR1 is SGHTA and CDR2 FQGNSA. Here the CDR3 reads CASSFAGTGAGKLFF. CDR3 nucleotide sequence: TGTGCCAGCAGCTTCGCCGGGACAGGGGCCGGGAAGCTGTTTTTT.

This chain joins TRBV7-2 and TRBJ1-3; D unresolved. V lost 3 bases and J 2 bases, leaving 11 bases between the germline ends. Germline CDR1 SGHTA, CDR2 FQGNSA. The CDR3 loop spans 15 amino acids. In nucleotides, the CDR3 is TGTGCCAGCAGCTTTGCTCATGCTACTGGAAACACCATATATTTT. Its translation is CASSFAHATGNTIYF.

In this sample, this clonotype turned up many times. The rearrangement joins TRBV7-2 to TRBJ2-3, with 8 bases fitting TRBD2. The germline V gene encodes CDR1 SGHTA and CDR2 FQGNSA. CDR3 length: 15 residues. V shed 3 bases and J 2 bases; nucleotides not matched to a gene: 4. CDR3 DNA: TGTGCCAGCAGCTTTAGGGGACTAGTCACAGATACGCAGTATTTT. Protein sequence: CASSFRGLVTDTQYF. The variable domain in full, with the rest retrieved from reference TRBV7-2 and TRBJ2-3, is GAGVSQSPSNKVTEKGKDVELRCDPISGHTALYWYRQSLGQGLEFLIYFQGNSAPDKSGLPSDRFSAERTGGSVSTLTIQRTQQEDSAVYLCASSFRGLVTDTQYFGPGTRLTVL.

This clonotype was recorded many times. The V call is TRBV7-8, the J call TRBJ1-1; D remains ambiguous. Germline V gene sequence: CDR1 SGHVS, CDR2 FQNEAQ. With 3 bases removed from V and 6 bases from J, the gap between germline ends came to 11 bases. CDR3 length: 13 residues. CDR3 loop: CASSFSGGAEAFF. CDR3 nucleotide sequence: TGTGCCAGCAGCTTTTCCGGCGGGGCTGAAGCTTTCTTT.

This clonotype was seen a few times. The DNA is omitted, as the CDR3 cannot be located on it reliably, and the CDR3 follows TCRdb's listing. V is TRBV27 and J is TRBJ2-1; no check of the table's D call, TRBD1, against the DNA was made. The length of the CDR3 is 13 amino acids, counting both ends. Germline-derived CDR1 and CDR2 are MNHEY and SMNVEV (reference sequence). The CDR3 protein is CASSSFGPGAEFF.

This rearrangement joins TRBV2 to TRBJ1-5, with 11 positions matching TRBD1. CDR1 SNHLY and CDR2 FYNNEI come from the germline V gene. The V segment lost 6 bases and the J segment 4 bases; nucleotides outside the gene matches: 5. The CDR3 runs 15 residues. In nucleotides, the CDR3 is TGTGCCAGCAGGACCGGGACAGGGGGAAATCAGCCCCAGCATTTT. It codes for CASRTGTGGNQPQHF.

The chain links TRBV7-8 to TRBJ1-1; D is unresolved. Germline V gives CDR1 SGHVS, CDR2 FQNEAQ. This CDR3 contains 13 residues. Trimming left V 1 base short and J 10 bases short, with 13 bases between. The DNA for the CDR3 is TGTGCCAGCAGCTTAGAAAAGGAGCGCGGAGCTTTCTTT. Protein product: CASSLEKERGAFF.

The V call is TRBV29-1, the J call TRBJ2-2; D not resolved. V shed 1 base and J shed 4 bases, with 10 bases lying between them. The CDR3 totals 14 residues. The germline CDR1 and CDR2 sequences are SQVTM and ANQGSEA. The CDR3 spells CSVEVGTGTGELFF. The DNA of the CDR3 is TGCAGCGTTGAAGTCGGCACGGGCACCGGGGAGCTGTTTTTT.

The chain has TRBV18 and TRBJ2-7; the D gene is possibly TRBD1 (6 bases). Trimming removed 3 bases from V and 5 bases from J, with 20 bases in between. The CDR3 runs 16 residues. Germline V gene sequence: CDR1 KGHSH, CDR2 LQKENI. The CDR3 loop is CASSPTFSQGSDEQYF. The CDR3 nucleotides read TGTGCCAGCTCACCCACCTTTTCCCAGGGGAGTGACGAGCAGTACTTC.

The rearrangement joins TRBV2 to TRBJ1-1, with D unclear. The CDR3 totals 15 residues. V was cut by 6 bases and J by 0 bases, with 14 bases left in between. Germline CDR1 SNHLY, CDR2 FYNNEI. The CDR3 sequence is CASSLSRFMNTEAFF. The CDR3, as DNA: TGTGCCAGCAGCCTTTCGAGGTTCATGAACACTGAAGCTTTCTTT.

In its sample, this clonotype was seen a few times. The V call is TRBV5-4, the J call TRBJ2-4, with D perhaps matching TRBD1 (6 bases). The CDR3 loop spans 14 amino acids. In germline, CDR1 is SGHNT, CDR2 YYREEE (reference sequence). The ends were cut back, 5 bases at V and 1 base at J, with 10 bases in the middle. CDR3 region: CASSLQGAKNIQYF. The CDR3 nucleotides are TGTGCCAGCAGTCTTCAGGGGGCCAAAAACATTCAGTACTTC.

V and J are TRBV20-1 and TRBJ2-3; 9 bases are a match to TRBD2. The CDR3 is 18 residues long. With 3 bases clipped from V and 2 bases from J, the junction kept 15 bases outside the gene matches. Germline V gives CDR1 DFQATT, CDR2 SNEGSKA (reference sequence). This chain's CDR3 is CSASRHLSGRSLTDTQYF. The CDR3 nucleotides are TGCAGTGCTAGCAGACACCTCAGCGGGAGGTCCCTCACAGATACGCAGTATTTT.